Sequencing of this T cell receptor (beta chain) was carried out in a study of blood T cell repertoires in COVID-19. On the study more broadly: Collection of acute and convalescent COVID-19 samples took place in the United States, Italy and Spain.

This clone was picked up a small number of times. Sequencing used immunoSEQ multiplex PCR; TCRdb keeps in-frame clones, though not all of them. The sample lists approximately 350,000 clones, roughly nine tenths seen once, with approximately 3% in the top ten. Per germline, CDR1 LGHNA and CDR2 YNFKEQ. The V gene lost 2 bases and the J gene lost 0 bases, with 10 bases spanning the gap. CDR3 size: 15 residues. The source is a woman under 40 with COVID-19, enrolled during active disease. The material sequenced was peripheral blood. V and J are TRBV4-2 and TRBJ1-1, with D possibly matching TRBD1 (6 bases). The CDR3 spells CASSQTGHLNTEAFF. In DNA form, the CDR3 reads TGTGCCAGCAGCCAAACGGGACACCTGAACACTGAAGCTTTCTTT.